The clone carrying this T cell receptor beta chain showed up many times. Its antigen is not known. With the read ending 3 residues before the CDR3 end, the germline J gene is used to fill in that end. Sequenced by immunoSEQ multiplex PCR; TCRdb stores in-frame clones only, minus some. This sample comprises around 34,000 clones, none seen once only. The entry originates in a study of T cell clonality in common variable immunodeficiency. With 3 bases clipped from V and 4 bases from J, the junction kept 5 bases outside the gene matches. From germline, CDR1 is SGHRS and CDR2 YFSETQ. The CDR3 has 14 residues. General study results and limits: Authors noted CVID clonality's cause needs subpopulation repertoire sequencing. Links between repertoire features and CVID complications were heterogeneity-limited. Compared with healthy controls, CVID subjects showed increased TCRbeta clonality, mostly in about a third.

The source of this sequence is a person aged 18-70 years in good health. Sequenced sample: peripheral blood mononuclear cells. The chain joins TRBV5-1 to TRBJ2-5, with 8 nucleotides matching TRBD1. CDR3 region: CASSSGTGRETQYF. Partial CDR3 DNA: TGCGCCAGCAGCTCCGGGACAGGTCGAGAGACC.